The 19 T cell receptor beta chains listed next were all sequenced from one sample in a study of blood T cell repertoires in COVID-19. Using immunoSEQ multiplex PCR, the repertoire was profiled, and TCRdb retains in-frame clones only, with some absent. The sample has around 150,000 clones; about 80% are singletons. The source material was peripheral blood. All receptors come from a man aged 65 to 85 with acute or convalescent COVID-19.

The chain has TRBV6-5 and TRBJ2-7; 8 bases map to TRBD1. The CDR3 runs to 15 residues. The germline gives CDR1 MNHEY, CDR2 SVGAGI. V shed 5 bases, J shed 6 bases, and the junction held 12 bases outside the gene matches. In nucleotides, the CDR3 is TGTGCCAGCAGTCCCGGGACAGGTGCGCAGGGCGAGCAGTACTTC. Translating gives CASSPGTGAQGEQYF.

The chain is built from TRBV28 and TRBJ2-7, with 7 positions matching TRBD1. Per germline, CDR1 MDHEN and CDR2 SYDVKM. V shed 8 bases and J 1 base; nucleotides not matched to a gene: 11. This CDR3 is built from 15 residues. The CDR3 DNA reads TGTGCCAGCCGGTCAGTGGGCAGGGGGTCCTACGAGCAGTACTTC. It yields the protein CASRSVGRGSYEQYF.

The chain joins TRBV20-1 to TRBJ1-1; D not resolved. The V end was cut by 6 bases, the J end by 8 bases, with 13 bases between. Germline V lookup: CDR1 DFQATT, CDR2 SNEGSKA (reference sequence). The CDR3 sequence is 11 residues long. The CDR3 loop reads CSAPRGEEAFF. CDR3 bases: TGCAGTGCCCCACGGGGAGAGGAAGCTTTCTTT.

The chain links TRBV7-9 to TRBJ1-5; tentative D call: TRBD1 (6 bases). CDR3 length: 13 amino acids. Germline CDR1 and CDR2: SEHNR and FQNEAQ (reference sequence). Trimming shortened V by 4 bases and J by 4 bases, and 8 bases separated the two germline ends. CDR3 DNA sequence: TGTGCCAGCAGCTCACAGGGAAATCAGCCCCAGCATTTT. It yields the protein CASSSQGNQPQHF.

The sample holds one count of this clone. Here the CDR3 reads CASTMGAGPRPQHF. CDR3 in DNA: TGTGCCAGTACCATGGGGGCAGGCCCGCGGCCCCAGCATTTT. This rearrangement joins TRBV19 to TRBJ1-5, with a tentative D call TRBD1 (6 bases). V lost 7 bases and J 9 bases, leaving 19 bases between the germline ends. Germline loops: CDR1 LNHDA, CDR2 SQIVND (reference sequence). The CDR3 is made up of 14 amino acids.

This clone was picked up one time. The chain joins TRBV18 to TRBJ2-1; 7 nucleotides agree with TRBD2. V lost 0 bases to trimming and J lost 0 bases; unmatched junction nucleotides: 2. Per germline, CDR1 KGHSH and CDR2 LQKENI. The CDR3 is 16 amino acids. This CDR3 reads CASSPPGGSSYNEQFF. DNA of the CDR3: TGTGCCAGCTCACCACCGGGCGGGAGCTCCTACAATGAGCAGTTCTTC. Complete variable domain (other parts from reference TRBV18 and TRBJ2-1): NAGVMQNPRHLVRRRGQEARLRCSPMKGHSHVYWYRQLPEEGLKFMVYLQKENIIDESGMPKERFSAEFPKEGPSILRIQQVVRGDSAAYFCASSPPGGSSYNEQFFGPGTRLTVL.

J is TRBJ2-6 and V is TRBV7-6; TRBD2 agrees at 9 bases. CDR1 and CDR2 from the germline V gene are SGHVS and FNYEAQ. The CDR3 contains 18 residues. The ends lost 1 base at V and 1 base at J; junction bases unmatched: 5. CDR3 sequence reads: CASSLGHAGGSGANVLTF. CDR3 DNA: TGTGCCAGCAGCTTAGGACACGCGGGAGGGTCTGGGGCCAACGTCCTGACTTTC.

This clone has only one observation. The genes are TRBV7-2 and TRBJ2-5, with 8 bases identical to TRBD2. Trimming at V came to 5 bases and at J to 4 bases, leaving 9 bases not matched to a gene. The CDR3 spans 15 residues. In germline, CDR1 is SGHTA, CDR2 FQGNSA. The CDR3 nucleotides read TGTGCCAGCAGCCTGGGCGCGGGGGGTGGAGAGACCCAGTACTTC. This translates into CASSLGAGGGETQYF.

V usage is TRBV5-1 and J usage is TRBJ2-5; 9 bases align to TRBD2. The CDR3 length is 15 residues. The germline CDR1 and CDR2 sequences are SGHRS and YFSETQ. J gave up 1 base and V 2 bases, and 3 bases lay outside the gene matches. The CDR3 DNA follows: TGCGCCAGCAGCTTTCTAGCGGGGACCCAAGAGACCCAGTACTTC. Its protein is CASSFLAGTQETQYF. The full variable domain, with the rest looked up from reference TRBV5-1 and TRBJ2-5, is KAGVTQTPRYLIKTRGQQVTLSCSPISGHRSVSWYQQTPGQGLQFLFEYFSETQRNKGNFPGRFSGRQFSNSRSEMNVSTLELGDSALYLCASSFLAGTQETQYFGPGTRLLVL.

The gene calls are TRBV28 and TRBJ1-2; 8 nucleotides match TRBD1. CDR1 is MDHEN and CDR2 is SYDVKM in the germline V gene. The CDR3 is 12 amino acids. V shed 6 bases, J shed 10 bases, and the junction held 7 bases outside the gene matches. The CDR3 sequence: CASRKQGGPYTF. The CDR3 DNA is TGTGCCAGCAGGAAACAGGGGGGCCCCTACACCTTC.

The chain combines TRBV7-8 with TRBJ2-5; possible D gene TRBD2, 6 bases. This CDR3 is built from 14 residues. CDR1 is SGHVS, CDR2 FQNEAQ, per germline. V shed 5 bases and J shed 5 bases, with 15 bases lying between them. CDR3 DNA sequence: TGTGCCAGCAGCACTCAGGACTACTCCGAGACCCAGTACTTC. Translated: CASSTQDYSETQYF.

The gene calls are TRBV27 and TRBJ2-7; unclear D gene. Germline V gives CDR1 MNHEY, CDR2 SMNVEV (reference sequence). V lost 1 base to trimming and J lost 3 bases, with 7 bases between them. CDR3 length: 13 amino acids. CDR3 nucleotides: TGTGCCAGCAGTTTATTTCAGAACTACGAGCAGTACTTC. This encodes CASSLFQNYEQYF.

V is TRBV12-5 and J is TRBJ2-7; 9 bases agree with TRBD1. With 1 base clipped from V and 6 bases from J, the junction kept 1 base outside the gene matches. Germline V gives CDR1 LGHNT, CDR2 FRNRAP. The CDR3 sequence is 13 residues long. The chain's CDR3 is CASGLDRGREQYF. In DNA form, the CDR3 reads TGTGCTAGTGGTTTGGACAGGGGGCGCGAGCAGTACTTC.

V and J are TRBV27 and TRBJ2-5, with 8 bases identical to TRBD2. V dropped 6 bases and J dropped 1; count of bases not matched to a gene: 10. Germline V CDR1 and CDR2: MNHEY, SMNVEV (reference sequence). The length of the CDR3 is 16 residues. CDR3 amino acids: CASSPRAGGTQETQYF. In DNA, the CDR3 is TGTGCCAGCAGCCCGCGGGCGGGGGGAACCCAAGAGACCCAGTACTTC.

The chain is built from TRBV2 and TRBJ2-7, with D possibly matching TRBD2 (7 bases). CDR1 SNHLY and CDR2 FYNNEI come from the germline V gene. The CDR3 sequence is 15 residues long. V shed 3 bases and J shed 0 bases, with 12 bases lying between them. CDR3 amino acids: CASSDERDTSYEQYF. In nucleotides, the CDR3 is TGTGCCAGCAGTGACGAGCGGGACACCTCCTACGAGCAGTACTTC.

The rearrangement joins TRBV5-1 to TRBJ1-3; the D is unclear. Germline CDR1 reads SGHRS; CDR2 reads YFSETQ. Trimming shortened V by 0 bases and J by 0 bases, and 10 bases separated the two germline ends. The CDR3 covers 16 residues. The CDR3 DNA sequence: TGCGCCAGCAGCTTGGGAGGTCCTAACTCTGGAAACACCATATATTTT. Amino acids: CASSLGGPNSGNTIYF.

This chain joins TRBV12-5 and TRBJ1-1; D ambiguous. The V end lost 1 base, the J end lost 10 bases, and 10 bases lay between the germline ends. Germline lookup yields CDR1 LGHNT and CDR2 FRNRAP. There are 12 residues in the CDR3. The CDR3 loop reads CASGLGPEGAFF. The DNA for the CDR3 is TGTGCTAGTGGTTTGGGACCCGAGGGAGCTTTCTTT.

The V gene is TRBV24-1, the J gene TRBJ2-2; 8 bases are shared with TRBD2. Trimming cost V 4 bases and J 4 bases; bases outside gene matches: 10. The CDR3 covers 17 residues. CDR1 and CDR2 (germline): KGHDR, SFDVKD. The CDR3 DNA sequence: TGTGCCACCAGTGACCCCTCGGGGGGGGCCTTCACCGGGGAGCTGTTTTTT. It specifies CATSDPSGGAFTGELFF.

This clone was recorded only once. V and J are TRBV18 and TRBJ2-7; 7 nucleotides agree with TRBD2. CDR1 is KGHSH and CDR2 is LQKENI in the germline V gene. The CDR3 length is 17 residues. The trim removed 0 bases at V and 2 bases at J, leaving 10 bases unmatched. The CDR3 DNA reads TGTGCCAGCTCACCACCAGGCGTGGCTAGCGGCCCCTACGAGCAGTACTTC. Amino acid sequence: CASSPPGVASGPYEQYF.